Each of the 28 T cell receptor beta chains below was sequenced from the same sample in a study of cytomegalovirus exposure and HLA in healthy donors. This PCR relied on a set of 60 Vbeta primers and 13 Jbeta primers. Some clones are missing from TCRdb's copy, which holds only in-frame ones; the method was immunoSEQ multiplex PCR. The sample holds around 130,000 clones, roughly 80% seen once. The sample consisted of PBMCs. Receptors originate from a woman in her 40s in good health and CMV-seropositive.

V gene TRBV4-1 combines with J gene TRBJ2-7, with 7 bases aligning to TRBD2. V shed 3 bases and J 3 bases; nucleotides not matched to a gene: 8. CDR1 MGHRA and CDR2 YSYEKL come from the germline V gene. The CDR3 is 15 residues long. This CDR3 is CASSQGSGSIYEQYF. The CDR3 DNA is TGCGCCAGCAGCCAGGGTAGCGGGTCTATCTACGAGCAGTACTTC.

The V gene is TRBV28, the J gene TRBJ2-1; 9 nucleotides match TRBD1. Germline V gene sequence: CDR1 MDHEN, CDR2 SYDVKM. The V and J ends lost 7 bases and 1 base, in that order; junction bases with no gene match: 11. The CDR3 is 17 amino acids. CDR3 nucleotide sequence: TGTGCCAGCAATACTCCACAGGGGGCGCGATCCTACAATGAGCAGTTCTTC. Its protein is CASNTPQGARSYNEQFF. Full variable domain (missing parts from reference TRBV28 and TRBJ2-1): DVKVTQSSRYLVKRTGEKVFLECVQDMDHENMFWYRQDPGLGLRLIYFSYDVKMKEKGDIPEGYSVSREKKERFSLILESASTNQTSMYLCASNTPQGARSYNEQFFGPGTRLTVL.

The table lists this clone with a few counts. V and J are TRBV6-5 and TRBJ2-2, with 7 positions matching TRBD2. From germline, CDR1 is MNHEY and CDR2 SVGAGI. V trimming: 6 bases; J trimming: 7 bases; junction bases outside the gene matches: 8. The CDR3 runs 14 residues. CDR3 coding DNA: TGTGCCAGCAGCAGAACTAGCGAGGACGGGGAGCTGTTTTTT. The encoded protein is CASSRTSEDGELFF.

The chain uses TRBV11-2 and TRBJ2-7, with D perhaps matching TRBD2 (6 bases). Germline V lookup: CDR1 SGHAT, CDR2 FQNNGV. The V end lost 5 bases, the J end lost 3 bases, and 14 bases lay between the germline ends. The CDR3 runs 14 residues. In nucleotides, the CDR3 is TGTGCCAGCAGCCTAAACGGGGGAGACTACGAGCAGTACTTC. Its translation is CASSLNGGDYEQYF. The complete variable domain, with remaining parts taken from reference TRBV11-2 and TRBJ2-7, reads EAGVAQSPRYKIIEKRQSVAFWCNPISGHATLYWYQQILGQGPKLLIQFQNNGVVDDSQLPKDRFSAERLKGVDSTLKIQPAKLEDSAVYLCASSLNGGDYEQYFGPGTRLTVT.

The chain employs TRBV28 and TRBJ1-1, with D perhaps matching TRBD1 (5 bases). Per germline, CDR1 MDHEN and CDR2 SYDVKM. CDR3 length equals 14 residues. The ends were cut back, 2 bases at V and 3 bases at J, with 10 bases in the middle. The CDR3, as DNA: TGTGCCAGCAGTTTAAGGGGAACGGACACTGAAGCTTTCTTT. This translates into CASSLRGTDTEAFF.

The chain employs TRBV7-9 and TRBJ2-1; 11 bases match TRBD1. The CDR3 is 15 amino acids. CDR1 is SEHNR, CDR2 FQNEAQ, per germline (reference sequence). V was pared by 7 bases and J by 4 bases, with 6 bases of the junction left unmatched. The DNA for the CDR3 is TGTGCCAGCACCCCCGGACAGGGGGCTTACAATGAGCAGTTCTTC. Residues: CASTPGQGAYNEQFF. The full variable domain, with the rest looked up from reference TRBV7-9 and TRBJ2-1, is DTGVSQNPRHKITKRGQNVTFRCDPISEHNRLYWYRQTLGQGPEFLTYFQNEAQLEKSRLLSDRFSAERPKGSFSTLEIQRTEQGDSAMYLCASTPGQGAYNEQFFGPGTRLTVL.

This clone was observed a handful of times. The rearrangement joins TRBV9 to TRBJ2-1, with 7 bases fitting TRBD2. Germline loops: CDR1 SGDLS, CDR2 YYNGEE. This CDR3 contains 18 residues. V lost 0 bases and J lost 8; bases outside the gene matches: 17. CDR3: CASSVDPDVGRAMDEQFF. The CDR3 region has the DNA TGTGCCAGCAGCGTAGACCCTGACGTAGGGAGGGCCATGGATGAGCAGTTCTTC.

This clone has only one observation. CDR3 sequence (DNA): TGCGCCAGCAGCCCGGGGACAGGGGTTTGGCAGCCCCAGCATTTT. Its translation is CASSPGTGVWQPQHF. The J gene is TRBJ1-5, the V gene TRBV5-1; TRBD1 matches at 10 bases. J was trimmed by 7 bases and V by 4 bases; bases with no gene match: 8. The germline gives CDR1 SGHRS, CDR2 YFSETQ. The CDR3 totals 15 residues.

The chain uses TRBV9 and TRBJ2-7; D is ambiguous. Germline V lookup: CDR1 SGDLS, CDR2 YYNGEE. The ends were cut back, 0 bases at V and 0 bases at J, with 10 bases in the middle. The CDR3 length is 15 residues. The CDR3 spells CASSVAVSSSYEQYF. The DNA for the CDR3 is TGTGCCAGCAGCGTAGCGGTTTCGAGCTCCTACGAGCAGTACTTC.

The V and J genes are TRBV10-1 and TRBJ2-1, with D possibly matching TRBD2 (6 bases). The CDR3 spans 18 residues. With 0 bases removed from V and 3 bases from J, the gap between germline ends came to 18 bases. Germline lookup yields CDR1 WNHNN and CDR2 SYGVQD (reference sequence). In DNA, the CDR3 is TGCGCCAGCAGTGAGTCGGTATCGGGGGTCGAAGACTACAATGAGCAGTTCTTC. It codes for CASSESVSGVEDYNEQFF.

Comments on this clone: A much larger clone lies a single base off, so this may be a read error. The V and J genes are TRBV28 and TRBJ1-2; tentative D call: TRBD1 (6 bases). Germline CDR1 reads MDHEN; CDR2 reads SYDVKM. The CDR3 extends over 12 amino acids. V gave up 6 bases and J gave up 4 bases, with 9 bases separating them. CDR3 DNA: TGTGCCAGCAGCCAGACAGGCTATGGCTACACCTTC. This translates into CASSQTGYGYTF.

The J gene is TRBJ1-1, the V gene TRBV5-6, with D perhaps matching TRBD1 (5 bases). V was shortened by 3 bases and J by 3 bases, with 15 bases between the two germline ends. From germline, CDR1 is SGHDT and CDR2 YYEEEE. This CDR3 comprises 15 residues. The CDR3 coding sequence is TGTGCCAGCAGCTCTTGGGGCAGTTTCTACACTGAAGCTTTCTTT. This translates into CASSSWGSFYTEAFF.

The chain carries TRBV4-1 and TRBJ2-1, with 9 positions matching TRBD2. This CDR3 has 18 amino acids. Germline V gene lookup returns CDR1 MGHRA and CDR2 YSYEKL. Germline trimming cut 4 bases from V and 6 bases from J; bases unmatched to any gene: 16. CDR3 sequence (DNA): TGCGCCAGCAGCCGCCCGGCTGGTGGTAGCGGGAGCTCCAATGAGCAGTTCTTC. It codes for CASSRPAGGSGSSNEQFF.

The rearrangement links TRBV5-4 to TRBJ2-7; 9 positions match TRBD1. The length of the CDR3 is 17 residues. Germline assignment: CDR1 SGHNT and CDR2 YYREEE (reference sequence). V dropped 4 bases and J dropped 5; count of bases not matched to a gene: 16. The CDR3 region is CASSIRYTGGPSHEQYF. The CDR3, as DNA: TGTGCCAGCAGCATCCGTTACACAGGGGGCCCTAGTCACGAGCAGTACTTC. The entire variable domain, with the rest obtained from reference TRBV5-4 and TRBJ2-7, is as follows: ETGVTQSPTHLIKTRGQQVTLRCSSQSGHNTVSWYQQALGQGPQFIFQYYREEENGRGNFPPRFSGLQFPNYSSELNVNALELDDSALYLCASSIRYTGGPSHEQYFGPGTRLTVT.

The rearrangement links TRBV7-2 to TRBJ1-6, with 9 bases aligning to TRBD1. CDR1 and CDR2 (germline): SGHTA, FQGNSA. The CDR3 length is 15 residues. With V trimmed by 5 bases and J by 9 bases, 8 bases remained unmatched. The CDR3 coding sequence is TGTGCCAGCAGCATCGGACAGGGGAAGGGTTCACCCCTCCACTTT. This gives the protein CASSIGQGKGSPLHF.

The chain is built from TRBV19 and TRBJ2-7, with D maybe TRBD1 (6 bases). From germline, CDR1 is LNHDA and CDR2 SQIVND (reference sequence). CDR3 size: 12 residues. Trimming took 6 bases from V and 3 from J, leaving 9 bases between them. The CDR3 sequence: CASSRTDYEQYF. DNA of the CDR3: TGTGCCAGTAGCCGGACAGACTACGAGCAGTACTTC.

The chain combines TRBV4-1 with TRBJ1-5; 7 nucleotides match TRBD1. Germline V gene sequence: CDR1 MGHRA, CDR2 YSYEKL. Unmatched junction bases numbered 8, after V lost 2 bases and J lost 7 bases. The CDR3 covers 15 residues. DNA for the CDR3: TGCGCCAGCAGCCAAATTGAAGGGGGCGGGCAGCCCCAGCATTTT. Amino acids: CASSQIEGGGQPQHF.

The genes are TRBV7-9 and TRBJ2-3; D remains unclear. This CDR3 has 13 residues. Deletions cut 5 bases from V and 2 bases from J, with 8 bases between. Germline V gives CDR1 SEHNR, CDR2 FQNEAQ (reference sequence). The CDR3 nucleotides read TGTGCCAGCAGCGAGACTCCCACAGATACGCAGTATTTT. Amino acids: CASSETPTDTQYF.

This clone was found once. V gene TRBV7-6 combines with J gene TRBJ1-1; D is perhaps TRBD1 (6 bases). CDR3 size: 15 residues. CDR1 and CDR2 (germline): SGHVS, FNYEAQ. V gave up 1 base and J gave up 5 bases, with 14 bases separating them. The CDR3 sequence: CASSLDGGVGTEAFF. CDR3 coding DNA: TGTGCCAGCAGCTTAGATGGGGGCGTTGGGACTGAAGCTTTCTTT.

This sequence joins TRBV5-5 and TRBJ2-2; D not certain. V lost 0 bases, J lost 4 bases, and 7 bases lay in between. This CDR3 region has 14 residues. Germline loops: CDR1 SGHKS, CDR2 YYEKEE (reference sequence). The CDR3 DNA is TGTGCCAGCAGCTTGGCCACGGGCACCGGGGAGCTGTTTTTT. Translated: CASSLATGTGELFF.

This clone showed up just once. The rearrangement joins TRBV9 to TRBJ1-6; 7 bases are shared with TRBD1. Germline values: CDR1 SGDLS, CDR2 YYNGEE. The CDR3 is 15 amino acids. J lost 7 bases, V lost 0 bases, and 4 bases had no gene match. The CDR3 is CASSVGQGRNSPLHF. CDR3 sequence (DNA): TGTGCCAGCAGCGTAGGACAGGGCCGGAATTCACCCCTCCACTTT.

The chain joins TRBV5-1 to TRBJ1-2; 9 bases agree with TRBD1. The CDR3 is made up of 14 amino acids. V shed 3 bases and J 7 bases; nucleotides not matched to a gene: 7. The germline V gene encodes CDR1 SGHRS and CDR2 YFSETQ. In nucleotides, the CDR3 is TGCGCCAGCAGCTCCGGGACAGGGCTTGTTGGCTACACCTTC. Translated, it gives CASSSGTGLVGYTF.

In this sample, this clone turned up once. The chain recombines TRBV5-1 with TRBJ2-2; D possibly corresponds to TRBD2 (6 bases). This CDR3 comprises 16 residues. Per germline, CDR1 SGHRS and CDR2 YFSETQ. V lost 1 base to trimming and J lost 5 bases, with 15 bases between them. The CDR3 loop is CASSLSFGGSTGELFF. In DNA, the CDR3 is TGCGCCAGCAGCTTGAGTTTTGGGGGGTCTACCGGGGAGCTGTTTTTT. The full variable domain, its missing parts supplied by reference TRBV5-1 and TRBJ2-2, is KAGVTQTPRYLIKTRGQQVTLSCSPISGHRSVSWYQQTPGQGLQFLFEYFSETQRNKGNFPGRFSGRQFSNSRSEMNVSTLELGDSALYLCASSLSFGGSTGELFFGEGSRLTVL.

The chain links TRBV7-2 to TRBJ2-5; D remains ambiguous. The V end lost 0 bases, the J end lost 1 base, and 9 bases lay between the germline ends. The CDR3 contains 15 residues. Germline CDR1 SGHTA, CDR2 FQGNSA. The CDR3, as DNA: TGTGCCAGCAGCTTAGCTGGCAGGTCCCAAGAGACCCAGTACTTC. As protein: CASSLAGRSQETQYF.

V is TRBV13 and J is TRBJ2-7; no clear D. The germline gives CDR1 PRHDT, CDR2 FYEKMQ (reference sequence). With 6 bases removed from V and 0 bases from J, the gap between germline ends came to 6 bases. The CDR3 has 12 residues. The DNA for the CDR3 is TGTGCCAGCAGTCCCAACTCCTACGAGCAGTACTTC. This gives the protein CASSPNSYEQYF.

The table lists this clone with a count of one. J is TRBJ2-5 and V is TRBV6-6, with D perhaps matching TRBD2 (6 bases). Germline CDR1 MNHNY, CDR2 SVGAGI (reference sequence). This CDR3 has 13 residues. Deletions cut 4 bases from V and 5 bases from J, with 11 bases between. The CDR3 is CASSSEGWETQYF. The CDR3 DNA follows: TGTGCCAGCAGTTCGGAGGGTTGGGAGACCCAGTACTTC.

V is TRBV19 and J is TRBJ2-5; D unresolved. The CDR3 consists of 14 residues. Between the trimmed V and J ends, which lost 6 bases and 5 bases, there was a span of 16 bases. Germline lookup yields CDR1 LNHDA and CDR2 SQIVND (reference sequence). The CDR3 nucleotides read TGTGCCAGTAGCAAAGGTCGACTTGGGGAGACCCAGTACTTC. This encodes CASSKGRLGETQYF.

J is TRBJ1-5 and V is TRBV30; 12 positions agree with TRBD1. The CDR3 spans 15 residues. With 4 bases clipped from V and 6 bases from J, the junction kept 7 bases outside the gene matches. Germline values: CDR1 GTSNPN, CDR2 SVGIG (reference sequence). The CDR3 spells CAWKEGTGGSQPQHF. DNA of the CDR3: TGTGCCTGGAAAGAAGGGACAGGGGGCAGTCAGCCCCAGCATTTT.